The 13 T cell receptor beta chains given below trace back to one sample, sequenced in a study of blood T cell repertoires in COVID-19 (TCRdb year 2020). Library construction relied on the immunoSEQ multiplex PCR assay. This is the immuneACCESS table as TCRdb keeps it, with only in-frame sequences that have V and J called. A part of the clones is gone; compared with another copy, unresolved V genes explain less than half, and the rest is unexplained. This sample comprises approximately 130,000 clones, approximately 85% of them detected only once. About 4.3% of the sample belongs to the ten largest clones. The sample was peripheral blood. These receptors were collected from a human donor in a cohort sampled during active COVID-19.

The chain employs TRBV3-1 (or the pseudogene TRBV3-2) and TRBJ2-1, with a tentative D call TRBD2 (5 bases). Germline assignment: CDR1 LGHDT and CDR2 YNNKEL (reference sequence). V was cut by 2 bases and J by 2 bases, with 13 bases left in between. The CDR3 is made up of 16 amino acids. This CDR3 reads CASSQLIRGPYNEQFF. In DNA form, the CDR3 reads TGTGCCAGCAGCCAACTAATTCGGGGTCCCTACAATGAGCAGTTCTTC.

This chain connects TRBV9 to TRBJ1-3; D is ambiguous. Looked up from germline, CDR1 is SGDLS and CDR2 is YYNGEE. Trimming cost V 0 bases and J 0 bases, with 13 bases left between them. The CDR3 consists of 17 residues. The CDR3 DNA is TGTGCCAGCAGCGTAGCTACCCGTATCAACTCTGGAAACACCATATATTTT. Its translation: CASSVATRINSGNTIYF.

This chain uses TRBV4-1 with TRBJ2-7, with D uncertain. The germline V and J ends were trimmed by 0 bases and 1 base, with 10 bases remaining between them. The germline V gene has CDR1 MGHRA and CDR2 YSYEKL. This CDR3 comprises 15 residues. The CDR3 spells CASSQDRTVSYEQYF. The CDR3 DNA sequence: TGCGCCAGCAGCCAAGATCGCACAGTATCCTACGAGCAGTACTTC.

The rearrangement links TRBV7-2 to TRBJ2-1, with 7 bases fitting TRBD2. Trimming removed 5 bases from V and 6 bases from J; junction bases left unmatched: 16. The CDR3 totals 17 residues. CDR1 and CDR2 (germline): SGHTA, FQGNSA. CDR3 protein: CASSVQTGTTPSNEQFF. In nucleotides, the CDR3 is TGTGCCAGCAGCGTTCAAACCGGGACTACCCCCTCCAATGAGCAGTTCTTC.

The V call is TRBV5-8, the J call TRBJ2-1; 7 bases match TRBD2. Unmatched junction bases numbered 11, after V lost 6 bases and J lost 8 bases. CDR1 is SGHTS, CDR2 YDEGEE, per germline. This CDR3 has 14 amino acids. CDR3 loop: CASIPRGVKDEQFF. The CDR3 coding sequence is TGTGCCAGCATCCCTCGGGGGGTTAAGGATGAGCAGTTCTTC.

The chain uses TRBV5-1 and TRBJ2-3; D might be TRBD2 (5 bases). V lost 0 bases and J lost 5, with 10 bases in between. The CDR3 extends over 14 amino acids. CDR1 is SGHRS, CDR2 YFSETQ, per germline. CDR3 sequence: CASSLEPGLDTQYF. DNA of the CDR3: TGCGCCAGCAGCTTGGAGCCGGGGTTAGATACGCAGTATTTT.

A single count supports this clone. The genes are TRBV5-1 and TRBJ2-3; tentatively, D is TRBD2 (5 bases). Between the trimmed V and J ends, which lost 2 bases and 5 bases, there was a span of 12 bases. The CDR3 spans 14 residues. Per germline, CDR1 SGHRS and CDR2 YFSETQ. The CDR3 sequence: CASSFLPGEDTQYF. In DNA, the CDR3 is TGCGCCAGCAGCTTCCTCCCCGGGGAAGATACGCAGTATTTT.

V is TRBV10-3 and J is TRBJ1-2, with 7 bases matching TRBD1. Trimming took 3 bases from V and 4 from J; bases not matched to a gene: 5. The CDR3 sequence is 14 residues long. The germline V gene encodes CDR1 ENHRY and CDR2 SYGVKD. Here the CDR3 DNA reads TGTGCCATCAGTGATCAAGGGGGCAGCTATGGCTACACCTTC. This gives the protein CAISDQGGSYGYTF.

The chain has TRBV11-3 and TRBJ2-1; unclear D gene. This CDR3 has 14 residues. V lost 5 bases to trimming and J lost 9 bases, with 17 bases between them. Germline-derived CDR1 and CDR2 are SGHNT and YENEEA. CDR3 sequence (DNA): TGTGCCAGCAGCGCCTTTTACGGTCCTAGTGAGCAGTTCTTC. This translates into CASSAFYGPSEQFF.

V is TRBV12-3 or TRBV12-4 and J is TRBJ2-6; D is undetermined. The CDR3 contains 13 residues. V lost 7 bases and J 6 bases, leaving 10 bases between the germline ends. The CDR3, as DNA: TGTGCCAGCAAGACTCTTTCGGCCAACGTCCTGACTTTC. Amino acid sequence: CASKTLSANVLTF.

The V gene is TRBV30, the J gene TRBJ1-2; 7 bases line up with TRBD1. The CDR3 sequence is 17 residues long. Looked up from germline, CDR1 is GTSNPN and CDR2 is SVGIG (reference sequence). The V gene end was trimmed by 4 bases and the J gene end by 2 bases; junction bases not matched to a gene: 16. CDR3 DNA sequence: TGTGCCTGGACGGGGGAAGCAGCGACAGGGAGAAACTATGGCTACACCTTC. This translates into CAWTGEAATGRNYGYTF.

The rearrangement links TRBV7-6 to TRBJ2-1; 11 nucleotides line up with TRBD2. Trimming removed 5 bases from V and 3 bases from J; junction bases left unmatched: 3. The CDR3 contains 15 residues. Germline loops: CDR1 SGHVS, CDR2 FNYEAQ. CDR3 coding DNA: TGTGCCAGCAGCCTCACTAGCGGGGGCTACAATGAGCAGTTCTTC. It translates to CASSLTSGGYNEQFF.

This chain links TRBV9 with TRBJ1-1; the D is unclear. The ends were cut back, 2 bases at V and 10 bases at J, with 18 bases in the middle. The CDR3 extends over 14 amino acids. CDR1 and CDR2 (germline): SGDLS, YYNGEE. The CDR3 nucleotides are TGTGCCAGCAGCGTCTCTTATAGTTCCCCGGGAGCTTTCTTT. Translating it yields CASSVSYSSPGAFF.